Detailed here is one TCR beta chain. This sample stems from a study of blood T cells in healthy people across ages. All donors came from Russia, were Caucasian and healthy, and spanned ages about 6 to 90. Germline loops: CDR1 MNHNY, CDR2 SVGAGI (reference sequence). The CDR3 sequence is 14 residues long. Losses at the gene ends were 4 bases for V and 5 bases for J; bases not matched to a gene: 8. It was with a sample-barcoded 5' primer and a J-beta primer mix that a second PCR of roughly 7 to 12 cycles was run. MiXCR, run by TCRdb on the 5' RACE reads, gives a single entry per CDR3 protein. Counted here are roughly 500,000 distinct CDR3 sequences, 24% occurring once; the ten biggest clones make up less than 9%. The same specimen was also included in a second study, on T cells of mothers and their children. From that study: Within related and unrelated pairs, thymic selection shapes TCR recombination output in a similar way.

The chain recombines TRBV6-6 with TRBJ2-7, with 7 bases aligning to TRBD1. Sequencing input: blood. This TCR derives from a boy younger than 18 in good health. The CDR3 loop is CASSSRQGVDEQYF. CDR3 coding DNA: TGTGCCAGCAGTTCAAGACAGGGAGTCGACGAGCAGTACTTC.